The rows below give T cell receptor beta chains drawn from one sample of a study of OX40 agonist ivuxolimab in advanced cancers. This table comes from immunoSEQ multiplex PCR, and its TCRdb copy is limited to in-frame clones, with some not included. The repertoire has approximately 97,000 clones, about 86% of them found once; the top ten carry around 5.9%. The sequences come from CD4+ or CD8+ T cells sorted from blood, collected in a trial of the OX40 agonist ivuxolimab. The receptors were sampled from an adult with an advanced solid tumor such as melanoma, head and neck, liver or kidney cancer. Both conserved end residues are part of each CDR3. The order of the fields is D gene, clone size, V gene, J gene, CDR3 protein, CDR3 DNA. The D gene is left open where the match is weak. The size field is filled for only some rows; it gives once, few, many or a size class.

D gene: -; clone size: once; V gene: TRBV5-5; J gene: TRBJ2-7; CDR3 protein: CASTEGYPSSYEQYF; CDR3 DNA: TGTGCCAGCACTGAGGGATACCCCTCCTCCTACGAGCAGTACTTC
D gene: -; clone size: -; V gene: TRBV4-3; J gene: TRBJ2-1; CDR3 protein: CASSQEGGGSHSYNEQFF; CDR3 DNA: TGCGCCAGCAGCCAAGAGGGGGGCGGGAGCCACTCCTACAATGAGCAGTTCTTC
D gene: -; clone size: -; V gene: TRBV6-1; J gene: TRBJ2-1; CDR3 protein: CASSGATRGIYNEQFF; CDR3 DNA: TGTGCCAGCAGTGGGGCCACTAGGGGAATTTACAATGAGCAGTTCTTC
D gene: -; clone size: -; V gene: TRBV15; J gene: TRBJ1-4; CDR3 protein: CATSRDTTGSEKLFF; CDR3 DNA: TGTGCCACCAGCAGAGATACGACAGGATCTGAAAAACTGTTTTTT
D gene: -; clone size: -; V gene: TRBV7-9; J gene: TRBJ2-1; CDR3 protein: CASGEGYNEQFF; CDR3 DNA: TGTGCCAGCGGCGAAGGGTACAATGAGCAGTTCTTC
D gene: -; clone size: -; V gene: TRBV7-2; J gene: TRBJ1-6; CDR3 protein: CASSLGVRYNSPLHF; CDR3 DNA: TGTGCCAGCAGCTTAGGGGTCCGCTATAATTCACCCCTCCACTTT
D gene: -; clone size: -; V gene: TRBV7-9; J gene: TRBJ2-1; CDR3 protein: CASSSNRWRDTNEQFF; CDR3 DNA: TGTGCCAGCAGCTCCAATAGGTGGAGAGACACCAATGAGCAGTTCTTC
D gene: -; clone size: -; V gene: TRBV27; J gene: TRBJ2-5; CDR3 protein: CASMTGETQYF; CDR3 DNA: TGTGCCAGCATGACGGGGGAGACCCAGTACTTC
D gene: -; clone size: -; V gene: TRBV10-3; J gene: TRBJ1-1; CDR3 protein: CAISGGVWGPLNTEAFF; CDR3 DNA: TGTGCCATCAGTGGGGGTGTCTGGGGGCCGTTGAACACTGAAGCTTTCTTT
D gene: TRBD2; clone size: -; V gene: TRBV7-2; J gene: TRBJ2-5; CDR3 protein: CASSLAGGGETQYF; CDR3 DNA: TGTGCCAGCAGCCTAGCGGGAGGGGGAGAGACCCAGTACTTC
D gene: TRBD1; clone size: once; V gene: TRBV30; J gene: TRBJ1-4; CDR3 protein: CAWSAGGQEKLFF; CDR3 DNA: TGTGCCTGGAGTGCAGGGGGTCAAGAAAAACTGTTTTTT
D gene: -; clone size: -; V gene: TRBV30; J gene: TRBJ2-2; CDR3 protein: CAWSRGTHTGELFF; CDR3 DNA: TGTGCCTGGAGTAGGGGGACTCACACCGGGGAGCTGTTTTTT
D gene: TRBD2; clone size: -; V gene: TRBV4-1; J gene: TRBJ2-2; CDR3 protein: CASSQVLAGGLTNTGELFF; CDR3 DNA: TGCGCCAGCAGCCAAGTTCTAGCGGGGGGACTAACTAACACCGGGGAGCTGTTTTTT
D gene: -; clone size: once; V gene: TRBV10-3; J gene: TRBJ1-1; CDR3 protein: CAAGLNTEAFF; CDR3 DNA: TGTGCCGCCGGTCTTAACACTGAAGCTTTCTTT
D gene: TRBD1; clone size: -; V gene: TRBV25-1; J gene: TRBJ1-2; CDR3 protein: CASSSAPGQGPSGYTF; CDR3 DNA: TGTGCCAGCAGCTCGGCTCCGGGACAGGGTCCTTCTGGCTACACCTTC
D gene: -; clone size: -; V gene: TRBV7-8; J gene: TRBJ1-2; CDR3 protein: CASSIGTDLGGYTF; CDR3 DNA: TGTGCCAGCAGCATCGGGACCGACCTTGGGGGCTACACCTTC
D gene: -; clone size: -; V gene: TRBV15; J gene: TRBJ1-6; CDR3 protein: CATSSLRGGNSPLHF; CDR3 DNA: TGTGCCACCAGCAGTCTCAGGGGAGGAAATTCACCCCTCCACTTT
D gene: -; clone size: -; V gene: TRBV19; J gene: TRBJ2-2; CDR3 protein: CASQPERLAGELFF; CDR3 DNA: TGTGCCAGTCAACCTGAAAGGTTGGCAGGGGAGCTGTTTTTT
D gene: TRBD1; clone size: -; V gene: TRBV11-1; J gene: TRBJ1-2; CDR3 protein: CASSFAGGTYGYTF; CDR3 DNA: TGTGCCAGCAGCTTCGCAGGGGGGACCTATGGCTACACCTTC
D gene: TRBD1; clone size: -; V gene: TRBV18; J gene: TRBJ1-5; CDR3 protein: CASKQGDDQPQHF; CDR3 DNA: TGTGCCAGTAAACAGGGGGATGATCAGCCCCAGCATTTT
D gene: -; clone size: few; V gene: TRBV6-9; J gene: TRBJ1-5; CDR3 protein: CASSPFGWDNQPQHF; CDR3 DNA: TGTGCCAGCAGTCCATTCGGGTGGGATAATCAGCCCCAGCATTTT
D gene: -; clone size: -; V gene: TRBV6-1; J gene: TRBJ2-2; CDR3 protein: CASKVEGRGELFF; CDR3 DNA: TGTGCCAGCAAAGTTGAAGGGCGGGGGGAGCTGTTTTTT
D gene: -; clone size: -; V gene: TRBV5-4; J gene: TRBJ2-5; CDR3 protein: CASSLLGARETQYF; CDR3 DNA: TGTGCCAGCAGCTTGTTAGGGGCGAGGGAGACCCAGTACTTC
D gene: -; clone size: -; V gene: TRBV27; J gene: TRBJ2-7; CDR3 protein: CASSFSANYEQYF; CDR3 DNA: TGTGCCAGCAGTTTTTCTGCCAACTACGAGCAGTACTTC
D gene: -; clone size: few; V gene: TRBV30; J gene: TRBJ2-1; CDR3 protein: CAWSETWEQFF; CDR3 DNA: TGTGCCTGGAGTGAGACATGGGAGCAGTTCTTC
D gene: -; clone size: -; V gene: TRBV18; J gene: TRBJ2-7; CDR3 protein: CASSPAGLDSYEQYF; CDR3 DNA: TGTGCCAGCTCACCTGCGGGACTCGACTCCTACGAGCAGTACTTC
D gene: -; clone size: -; V gene: TRBV11-3; J gene: TRBJ2-3; CDR3 protein: CASSLGTRDRDTQYF; CDR3 DNA: TGTGCCAGCAGCTTAGGTACCAGGGATCGGGATACGCAGTATTTT
D gene: -; clone size: once; V gene: TRBV2; J gene: TRBJ2-7; CDR3 protein: CASSEAAGARYEQYF; CDR3 DNA: TGTGCCAGCAGTGAAGCCGCCGGGGCCCGCTACGAGCAGTACTTC
D gene: -; clone size: -; V gene: TRBV2; J gene: TRBJ1-2; CDR3 protein: CASSVQGTWEGYTF; CDR3 DNA: TGTGCCAGCAGTGTTCAGGGGACATGGGAAGGCTACACCTTC
D gene: -; clone size: -; V gene: TRBV29-1; J gene: TRBJ1-6; CDR3 protein: CSVGEGYNSPLHF; CDR3 DNA: TGCAGCGTTGGGGAGGGTTATAATTCACCCCTCCACTTT
D gene: TRBD2; clone size: -; V gene: TRBV7-3; J gene: TRBJ2-2; CDR3 protein: CASSSIAGEAGELFF; CDR3 DNA: TGTGCCAGCAGCTCAATAGCGGGAGAGGCCGGGGAGCTGTTTTTT
D gene: -; clone size: -; V gene: TRBV21-1; J gene: TRBJ1-2; CDR3 protein: CASSKGDWAYGYTF; CDR3 DNA: TGTGCCAGCAGCAAAGGGGATTGGGCCTATGGCTACACCTTC
D gene: -; clone size: -; V gene: TRBV9; J gene: TRBJ2-1; CDR3 protein: CASSLSSYNEQFF; CDR3 DNA: TGTGCCAGCAGTCTAAGCTCCTACAATGAGCAGTTCTTC
D gene: -; clone size: -; V gene: TRBV27; J gene: TRBJ1-5; CDR3 protein: CASSLRPRDQPQHF; CDR3 DNA: TGTGCCAGCAGTTTAAGACCTCGGGATCAGCCCCAGCATTTT
D gene: TRBD1; clone size: -; V gene: TRBV6-4; J gene: TRBJ2-1; CDR3 protein: CASSGTAYNEQFF; CDR3 DNA: TGTGCCAGCAGCGGGACAGCCTACAATGAGCAGTTCTTC
D gene: -; clone size: -; V gene: TRBV5-1; J gene: TRBJ1-2; CDR3 protein: CASSLAPGSLNYGYTF; CDR3 DNA: TGCGCCAGCAGCTTGGCCCCCGGTTCCCTTAACTATGGCTACACCTTC
D gene: -; clone size: -; V gene: TRBV9; J gene: TRBJ1-1; CDR3 protein: CASSVGRVNTEAFF; CDR3 DNA: TGTGCCAGCAGCGTCGGCAGGGTTAACACTGAAGCTTTCTTT
D gene: -; clone size: -; V gene: TRBV9; J gene: TRBJ1-3; CDR3 protein: CASSVGSGNTIYF; CDR3 DNA: TGTGCCAGCAGCGTGGGTTCTGGAAACACCATATATTTT
D gene: -; clone size: -; V gene: TRBV19; J gene: TRBJ2-1; CDR3 protein: CASSFPRDYNEQFF; CDR3 DNA: TGTGCCAGTAGTTTCCCCCGGGACTACAATGAGCAGTTCTTC
D gene: -; clone size: -; V gene: TRBV19; J gene: TRBJ1-1; CDR3 protein: CASSKWGGNTEAFF; CDR3 DNA: TGTGCCAGTTCAAAGTGGGGGGGGAACACTGAAGCTTTCTTT
D gene: -; clone size: few; V gene: TRBV7-9; J gene: TRBJ2-6; CDR3 protein: CASSLDVRVNAGANVLTF; CDR3 DNA: TGTGCCAGCAGCTTAGATGTTAGGGTAAACGCTGGGGCCAACGTCCTGACTTTC
D gene: -; clone size: -; V gene: TRBV7-9; J gene: TRBJ1-2; CDR3 protein: CASSLWEGSNYGYTF; CDR3 DNA: TGTGCCAGCAGCTTATGGGAGGGGTCTAACTATGGCTACACCTTC
D gene: -; clone size: -; V gene: TRBV18; J gene: TRBJ1-5; CDR3 protein: CASSPTGDQPQHF; CDR3 DNA: TGTGCCAGCTCACCAACGGGGGATCAGCCCCAGCATTTT
D gene: -; clone size: -; V gene: TRBV11-2; J gene: TRBJ2-5; CDR3 protein: CASSLPEGRREETQYF; CDR3 DNA: TGTGCCAGCAGCTTACCGGAGGGGCGACGGGAAGAGACCCAGTACTTC